Below, one T cell receptor beta chain is given with its context. This CDR3 is built from 14 residues. Germline V gene sequence: CDR1 SGDLS, CDR2 YYNGEE. Trimming cost V 1 base and J 5 bases, with 10 bases left between them. These data come from a study of control samples from healthy donors and cancer patients. Sequencing was performed with immunoSEQ multiplex PCR; in TCRdb, only in-frame clones are kept and a portion is missing. The data contain over 200,000 clones, about four fifths of them singletons. V usage is TRBV9 and J usage is TRBJ1-5; tentative D call: TRBD1 (5 bases). The sequence derives from a woman aged 60-75 years with lung cancer. Source material: PBMCs. The CDR3 DNA follows: TGTGCCAGCAGCGTAAAAGGGGATGATCAGCCCCAGCATTTT. Protein: CASSVKGDDQPQHF.